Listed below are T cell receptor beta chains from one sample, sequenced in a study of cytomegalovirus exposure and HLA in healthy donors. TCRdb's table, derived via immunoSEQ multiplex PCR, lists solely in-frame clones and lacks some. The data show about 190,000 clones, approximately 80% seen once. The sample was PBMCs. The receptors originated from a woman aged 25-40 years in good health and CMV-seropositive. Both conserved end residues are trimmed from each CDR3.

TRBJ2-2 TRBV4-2 ASSQVWPYTGELF
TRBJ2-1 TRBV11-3 ASSLDSSYNEQF
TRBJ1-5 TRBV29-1 SVVVGQFNQPQH
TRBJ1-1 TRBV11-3 ASSLAQGPGRTEAF
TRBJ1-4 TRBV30 AWRRRSEKLF
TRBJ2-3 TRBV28 ASSPVTGGTDTQY
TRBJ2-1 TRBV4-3 ASSRKLAGGPNEQF
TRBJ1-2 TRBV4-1 ASSQEQETGPRFGYT
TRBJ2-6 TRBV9 ASSVAPWGAGANVLT
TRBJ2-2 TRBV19 ASSILAGWTGELF
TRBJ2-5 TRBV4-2 ASSQEGLPGGVRQETQY
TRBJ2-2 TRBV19 ASSIAGGAGTGELF
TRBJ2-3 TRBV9 ASSVFPQAGTQY
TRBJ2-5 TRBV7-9 ASRLTGTVDQETQY
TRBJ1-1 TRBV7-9 ASSPPPTGRRTEAF
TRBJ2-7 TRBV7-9 ASSLKGLDSDEQY
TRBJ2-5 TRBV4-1 ASSQAVRPFQETQY
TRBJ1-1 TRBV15 ATSAPDRGMESAF
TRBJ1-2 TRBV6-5 ASSYSKDRPYT
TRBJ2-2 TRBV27 ASGGLAGRGTGELF
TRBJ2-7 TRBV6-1 ASNRQGASYEQY
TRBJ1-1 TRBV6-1 ASSRDRVAF
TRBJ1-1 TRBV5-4 ASSPGQVNTEAF
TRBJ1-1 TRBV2 ASSGWDRGYTEAF
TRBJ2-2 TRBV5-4 ASSNTGELF
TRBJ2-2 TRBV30 AYIAGPAGELF
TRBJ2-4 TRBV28 ASSLATPKNIQY
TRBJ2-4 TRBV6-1 ASSESPPFGTAGRLAKNIQY
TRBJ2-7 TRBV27 ASSLAGTGSYEQY
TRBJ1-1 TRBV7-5 ARSLATRTVNTEAF
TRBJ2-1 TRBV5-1 ASSLLQGNYNEQF
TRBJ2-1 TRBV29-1 SVETYNEQF
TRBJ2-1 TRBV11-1 ASSLDGAMSSYNEQF
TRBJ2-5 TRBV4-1 ASSQGSLAGPQETQY
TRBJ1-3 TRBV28 ASRPRGRLGNTIY
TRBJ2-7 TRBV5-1 ASSLLRESYEQY
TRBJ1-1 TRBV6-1 ASREQGWPEAF
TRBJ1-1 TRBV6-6 ASSYSDRFMNTEAF
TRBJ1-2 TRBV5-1 ASSLDGTGTYGYT
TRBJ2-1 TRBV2 ASSDRQGAAEQF
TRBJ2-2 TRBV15 ATSRPGVGTGELF
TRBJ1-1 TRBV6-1 ASSSQGSGAF
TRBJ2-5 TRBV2 ASSDLSGGLGETQY
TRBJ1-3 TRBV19 ASSDITSGNTIY
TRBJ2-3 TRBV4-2 ASSQDYRTSIGDTQY
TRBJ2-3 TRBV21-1 ASSNGTSGIHTDTQY
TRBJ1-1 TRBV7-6 ASSLAAGGNTEAF
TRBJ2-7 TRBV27 ASSFPGQGSEQY
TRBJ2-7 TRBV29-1 SVVPALGSYEQY